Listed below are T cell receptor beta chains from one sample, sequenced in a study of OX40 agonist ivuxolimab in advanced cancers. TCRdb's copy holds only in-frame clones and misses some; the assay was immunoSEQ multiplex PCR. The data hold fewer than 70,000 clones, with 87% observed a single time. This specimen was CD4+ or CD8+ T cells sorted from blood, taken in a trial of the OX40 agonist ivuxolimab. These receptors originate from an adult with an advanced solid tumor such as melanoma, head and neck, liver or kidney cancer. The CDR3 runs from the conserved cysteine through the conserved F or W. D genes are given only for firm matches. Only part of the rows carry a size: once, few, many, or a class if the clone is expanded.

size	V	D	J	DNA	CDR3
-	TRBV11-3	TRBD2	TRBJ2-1	TGTGCCAGCAGTCTAGCGGGGTACTACAATGAGCAGTTCTTC	CASSLAGYYNEQFF
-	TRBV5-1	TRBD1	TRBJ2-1	TGCGCCAGCAGCTTGGTAGGGGACAGAAACAATGAGCAGTTCTTC	CASSLVGDRNNEQFF
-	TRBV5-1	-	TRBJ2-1	TGCGCCAGCAGGCAGGGGACTGGCTACAATGAGCAGTTCTTC	CASRQGTGYNEQFF
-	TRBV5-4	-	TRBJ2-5	TGTGCCAGCAGCTTGGCTTCACAAGAGACCCAGTACTTC	CASSLASQETQYF
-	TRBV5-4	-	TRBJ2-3	TGTGCCAGCAGCTCCGTGGCGTCATCGGGCACAGATACGCAGTATTTT	CASSSVASSGTDTQYF
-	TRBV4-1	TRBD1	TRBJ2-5	TGCGCCAGCAGCCAAGCGGGGACAGGGCAAGAGACCCAGTACTTC	CASSQAGTGQETQYF
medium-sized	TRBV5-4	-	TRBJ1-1	TGTGCCAGCAGCTTGGAGGAGGGCACTGAAGCTTTCTTT	CASSLEEGTEAFF
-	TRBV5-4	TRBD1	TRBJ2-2	TGTGCCAGCAGCGCCTCGACAGGGGTAGTAACCGGGGAGCTGTTTTTT	CASSASTGVVTGELFF
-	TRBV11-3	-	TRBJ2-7	TGTGCCAGCAGCCACATCGTCGGGGGCCTGGAGACCTACGAGCAGTACTTC	CASSHIVGGLETYEQYF
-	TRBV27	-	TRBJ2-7	TGTGCCAGCAGTCTCCCGGGCCGATCCTACGAGCAGTACTTC	CASSLPGRSYEQYF
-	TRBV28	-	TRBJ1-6	TGTGCCAGCAGTTATGCCGGTAGGAGTAATTCACCCCTCCACTTT	CASSYAGRSNSPLHF
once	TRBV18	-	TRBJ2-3	TGTGCCAGCTCTGACAGGAGCACAGATACGCAGTATTTT	CASSDRSTDTQYF
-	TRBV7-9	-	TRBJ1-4	TGTGCCAGCAGCCCCCTCCTGGAAAAACTGTTTTTT	CASSPLLEKLFF
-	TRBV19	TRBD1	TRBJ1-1	TGTGCCAGTAGGGGACAGGCGAACACTGAAGCTTTCTTT	CASRGQANTEAFF
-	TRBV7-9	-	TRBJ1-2	TGTGCCAGCAGCATCGGGACGGTCTATGGCTACACCTTC	CASSIGTVYGYTF
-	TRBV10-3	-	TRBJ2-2	TGTGCCATCAGAGAGGGAGAGATAAACACCGGGGAGCTGTTTTTT	CAIREGEINTGELFF
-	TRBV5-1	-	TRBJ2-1	TGCGCCAGCAGCCCGACGGGGCTAGCGCTTTACAATGAGCAGTTCTTC	CASSPTGLALYNEQFF
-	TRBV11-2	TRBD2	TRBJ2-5	TGTGCCAGCAGCCCTGGACTAGCGGAAGGAGAGACCCAGTACTTC	CASSPGLAEGETQYF
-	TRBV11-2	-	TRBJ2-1	TGTGCCAGCAGCTCCACGGACACTAACCCTTACGGGGAGCAGTTCTTC	CASSSTDTNPYGEQFF
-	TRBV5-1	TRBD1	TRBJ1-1	TGCGCCAGCAGCTTCACTGACAGGGTGGCCACTGAAGCTTTCTTT	CASSFTDRVATEAFF
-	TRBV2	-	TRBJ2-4	TGTGCCAGCAGTGAAATCGTGGCGGAAGCCCACAAAAACATTCAGTACTTC	CASSEIVAEAHKNIQYF
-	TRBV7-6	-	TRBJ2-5	TGTGCCAGCAGCTTGGCCGAACAAGAGACCCAGTACTTC	CASSLAEQETQYF
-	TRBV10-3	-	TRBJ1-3	TGTGCCATCAGTGCGGGGAACTCTGGAAACACCATATATTTT	CAISAGNSGNTIYF
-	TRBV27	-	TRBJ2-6	TGTGCCAGCAGTTTATCTGGGGCCAACGTCCTGACTTTC	CASSLSGANVLTF
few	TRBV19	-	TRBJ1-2	TGTGCCAGTAGTATTGCCTCTGGCTACACCTTC	CASSIASGYTF
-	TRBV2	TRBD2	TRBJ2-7	TGTGCCAGCAGTGAACTGCGGGGGAGCTACGAGCAGTACTTC	CASSELRGSYEQYF
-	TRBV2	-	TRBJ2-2	TGTGCCAGCAGTGATATAAGTAGCGGAGACTGGATCGGGGAGCTGTTTTTT	CASSDISSGDWIGELFF
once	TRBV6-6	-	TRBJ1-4	TGTGCCAGCAGGATAGACGGACAGATTGAAAAACTGTTTTTT	CASRIDGQIEKLFF
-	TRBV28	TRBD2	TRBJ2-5	TGTGCCAGCAGTTTATCACTAGCGGGGAACCAAGAGACCCAGTACTTC	CASSLSLAGNQETQYF
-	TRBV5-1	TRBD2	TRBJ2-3	TGCGCCAGCAGCTCCGGCACTAGCGGGATCCCAGATACGCAGTATTTT	CASSSGTSGIPDTQYF
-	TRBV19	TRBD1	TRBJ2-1	TGTGCCAGTAGTATGGCATTGTTGGGACAGGGTGACAATGAGCAGTTCTTC	CASSMALLGQGDNEQFF
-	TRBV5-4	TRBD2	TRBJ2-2	TGTGCCAGCAGCCGGGGGGGACGGCTAGCGGGATCGAACACCGGGGAGCTGTTTTTT	CASSRGGRLAGSNTGELFF
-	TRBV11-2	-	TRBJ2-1	TGTGCCAGCAGCTTTCTTGGGAACTACAATGAGCAGTTCTTC	CASSFLGNYNEQFF
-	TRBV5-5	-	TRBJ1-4	TGTGCCAGCAGCTTGGCGGCCATATCGGGTGAAAAACTGTTTTTT	CASSLAAISGEKLFF
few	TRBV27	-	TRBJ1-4	TGTGCCAGCAGGCAGGGCCGGCGCCCCGGTGAAAAACTGTTTTTT	CASRQGRRPGEKLFF